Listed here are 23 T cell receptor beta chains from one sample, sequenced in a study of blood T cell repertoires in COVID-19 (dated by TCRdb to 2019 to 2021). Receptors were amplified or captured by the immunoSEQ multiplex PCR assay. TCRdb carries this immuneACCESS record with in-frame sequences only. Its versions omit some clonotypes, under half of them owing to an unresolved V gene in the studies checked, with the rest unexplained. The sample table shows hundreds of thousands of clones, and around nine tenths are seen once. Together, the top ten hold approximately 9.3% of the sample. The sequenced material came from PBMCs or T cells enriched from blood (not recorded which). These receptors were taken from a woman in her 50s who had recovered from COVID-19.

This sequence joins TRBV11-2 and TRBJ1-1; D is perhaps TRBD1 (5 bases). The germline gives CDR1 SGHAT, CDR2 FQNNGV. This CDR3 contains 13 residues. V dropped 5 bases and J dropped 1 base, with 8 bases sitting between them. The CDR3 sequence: CASSLRENTEAFF. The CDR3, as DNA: TGTGCCAGCAGCCTCAGGGAGAACACTGAAGCTTTCTTT.

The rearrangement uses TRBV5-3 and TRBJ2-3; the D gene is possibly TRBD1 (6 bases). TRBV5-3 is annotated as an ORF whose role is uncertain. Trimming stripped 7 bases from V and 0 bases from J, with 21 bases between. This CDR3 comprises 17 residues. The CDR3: CARRIRADSDSTDTQYF. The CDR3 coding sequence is TGTGCCAGACGTATCCGGGCGGACAGCGATAGCACAGATACGCAGTATTTT.

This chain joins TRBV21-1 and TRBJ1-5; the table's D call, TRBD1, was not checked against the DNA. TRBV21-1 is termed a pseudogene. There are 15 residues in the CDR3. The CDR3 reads CASGGTGEVYQPQHF. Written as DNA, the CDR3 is TGTGCCAGTGGCGGGACAGGGGAGGTGTATCAGCCCCAGCATTTT.

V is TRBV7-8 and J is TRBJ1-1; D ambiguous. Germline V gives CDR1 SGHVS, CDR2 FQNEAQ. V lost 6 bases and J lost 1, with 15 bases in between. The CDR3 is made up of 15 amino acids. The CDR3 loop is CASRKSSTTNTEAFF. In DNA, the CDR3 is TGTGCCAGCAGAAAATCCTCGACAACGAACACTGAAGCTTTCTTT.

For the CDR3, the DNA is TGTGCCAGCAGCCGAACACAGCCCCAGCATTTT. Its protein is CASSRTQPQHF. The gene calls are TRBV5-8 and TRBJ1-5; D remains ambiguous. The ends were cut back, 4 bases at V and 7 bases at J, with 6 bases in the middle. This CDR3 contains 11 residues. Germline CDR1 is SGHTS and CDR2 is YDEGEE. Looking up the rest from reference TRBV5-8 and TRBJ1-5 gives the full variable domain: EAGVTQSPTHLIKTRGQQATLRCSPISGHTSVYWYQQALGLGLQFLLWYDEGEERNRGNFPPRFSGRQFPNYSSELNVNALELEDSALYLCASSRTQPQHFGDGTRLSIL.

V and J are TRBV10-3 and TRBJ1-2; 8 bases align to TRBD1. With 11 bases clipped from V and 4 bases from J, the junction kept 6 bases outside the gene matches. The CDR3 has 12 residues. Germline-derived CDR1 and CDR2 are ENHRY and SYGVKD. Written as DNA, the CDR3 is TGTGCCGTCCAGGGGGCGGGCTATGGCTACACCTTC. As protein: CAVQGAGYGYTF.

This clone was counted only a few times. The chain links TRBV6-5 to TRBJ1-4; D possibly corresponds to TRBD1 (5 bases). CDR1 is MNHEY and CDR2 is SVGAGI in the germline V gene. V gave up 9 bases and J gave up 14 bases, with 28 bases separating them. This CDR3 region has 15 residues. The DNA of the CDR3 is TGTGCCAGTTCCCCAAGAAATAGGGGTTGGATTCGGCTGTTTTTT. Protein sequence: CASSPRNRGWIRLFF.

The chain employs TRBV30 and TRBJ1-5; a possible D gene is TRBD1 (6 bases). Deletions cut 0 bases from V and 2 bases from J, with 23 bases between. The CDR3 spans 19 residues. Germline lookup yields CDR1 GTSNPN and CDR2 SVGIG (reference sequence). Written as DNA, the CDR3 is TGTGCCTGGAGTGTATATAATCGGCAGGGGAGCGTCGGCAATCAGCCCCAGCATTTT. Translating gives CAWSVYNRQGSVGNQPQHF.

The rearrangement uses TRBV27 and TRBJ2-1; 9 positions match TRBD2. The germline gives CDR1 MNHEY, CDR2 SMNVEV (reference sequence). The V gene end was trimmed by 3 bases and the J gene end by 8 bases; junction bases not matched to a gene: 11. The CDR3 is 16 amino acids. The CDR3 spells CASSFRLAGSVHEQFF. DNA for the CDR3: TGTGCCAGCAGTTTCCGCCTAGCGGGATCTGTGCATGAGCAGTTCTTC.

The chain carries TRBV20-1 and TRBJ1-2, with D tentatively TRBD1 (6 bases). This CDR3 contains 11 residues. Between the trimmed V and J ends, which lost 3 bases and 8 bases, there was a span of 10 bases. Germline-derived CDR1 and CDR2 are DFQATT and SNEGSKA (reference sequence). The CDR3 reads CSASRQAGYTF. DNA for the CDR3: TGCAGTGCTAGCAGACAGGCCGGCTACACCTTC.

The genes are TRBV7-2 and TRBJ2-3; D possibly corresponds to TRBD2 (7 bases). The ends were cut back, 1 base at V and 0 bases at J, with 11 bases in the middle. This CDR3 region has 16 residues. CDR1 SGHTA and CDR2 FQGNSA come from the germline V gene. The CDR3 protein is CASSLGEGGSTDTQYF. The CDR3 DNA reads TGTGCCAGCAGCTTAGGGGAGGGGGGGAGCACAGATACGCAGTATTTT.

CDR3 sequence (DNA): TGCGCCAGCAGCCAAGTGGGCGGATGGGGAGCAGATACGCAGTATTTT. This codes for CASSQVGGWGADTQYF. The genes are TRBV4-3 and TRBJ2-3; D is possibly TRBD2 (5 bases). The V end was cut by 1 base, the J end by 4 bases, with 15 bases between. Germline V gene lookup returns CDR1 LGHNA and CDR2 YSLEER. This CDR3 comprises 16 residues.

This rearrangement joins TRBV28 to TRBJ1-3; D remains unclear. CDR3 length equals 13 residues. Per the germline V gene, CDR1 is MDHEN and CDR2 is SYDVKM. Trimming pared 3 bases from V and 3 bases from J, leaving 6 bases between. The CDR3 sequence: CASSLIGGNTIYF. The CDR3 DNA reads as TGTGCCAGCAGTTTGATCGGTGGAAACACCATATATTTT. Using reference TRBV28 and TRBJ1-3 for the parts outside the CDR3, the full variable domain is DVKVTQSSRYLVKRTGEKVFLECVQDMDHENMFWYRQDPGLGLRLIYFSYDVKMKEKGDIPEGYSVSREKKERFSLILESASTNQTSMYLCASSLIGGNTIYFGEGSWLTVV.

CDR3 amino acids: CASSAAGLGEKLFF. The CDR3 DNA sequence: TGTGCCAGCAGCGCGGCGGGCTTAGGTGAAAAACTGTTTTTT. The chain recombines TRBV6-5 with TRBJ1-4; no clear D. The CDR3 covers 14 residues. Per germline, CDR1 MNHEY and CDR2 SVGAGI. The germline V and J ends were trimmed by 6 bases and 7 bases, with 15 bases remaining between them.

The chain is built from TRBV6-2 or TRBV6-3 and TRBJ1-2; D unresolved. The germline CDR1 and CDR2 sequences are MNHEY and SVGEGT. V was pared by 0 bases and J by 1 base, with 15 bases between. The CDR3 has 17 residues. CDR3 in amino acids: CASSYSNGARNNYGYTF. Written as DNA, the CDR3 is TGTGCCAGCAGTTACTCGAATGGAGCCCGAAATAACTATGGCTACACCTTC.

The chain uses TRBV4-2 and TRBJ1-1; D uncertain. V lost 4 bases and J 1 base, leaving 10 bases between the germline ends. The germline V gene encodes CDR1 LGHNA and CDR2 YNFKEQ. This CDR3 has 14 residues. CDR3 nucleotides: TGTGCCAGCAGCCGATCAACAGAGAACACTGAAGCTTTCTTT. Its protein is CASSRSTENTEAFF.

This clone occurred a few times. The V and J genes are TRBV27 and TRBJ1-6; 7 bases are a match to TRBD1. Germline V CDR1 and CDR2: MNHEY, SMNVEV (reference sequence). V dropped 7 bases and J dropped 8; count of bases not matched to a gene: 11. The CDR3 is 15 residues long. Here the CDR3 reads CASKDDRALDSPLHF. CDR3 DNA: TGTGCCAGCAAAGATGACAGGGCATTAGATTCACCCCTCCACTTT.

The CDR3 nucleotides are TGTGCCAGCAGCTTAGCGTCGGGTTATCACAATCAGCCCCAGCATTTT. Protein sequence: CASSLASGYHNQPQHF. The V and J genes are TRBV7-2 and TRBJ1-5; no reliable D call. V was clipped by 0 bases and J by 3 bases, with 12 bases between them. The CDR3 loop spans 16 amino acids. Germline V gene lookup returns CDR1 SGHTA and CDR2 FQGNSA.

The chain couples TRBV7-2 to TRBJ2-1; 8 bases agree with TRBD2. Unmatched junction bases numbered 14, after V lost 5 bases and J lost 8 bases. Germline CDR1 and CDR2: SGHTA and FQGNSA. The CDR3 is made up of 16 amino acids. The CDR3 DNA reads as TGTGCCAGCAGCCCCCGAGGCGGGGGGCCTGGACATGAGCAGTTCTTC. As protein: CASSPRGGGPGHEQFF. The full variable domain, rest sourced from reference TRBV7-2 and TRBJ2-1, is GAGVSQSPSNKVTEKGKDVELRCDPISGHTALYWYRQSLGQGLEFLIYFQGNSAPDKSGLPSDRFSAERTGGSVSTLTIQRTQQEDSAVYLCASSPRGGGPGHEQFFGPGTRLTVL.

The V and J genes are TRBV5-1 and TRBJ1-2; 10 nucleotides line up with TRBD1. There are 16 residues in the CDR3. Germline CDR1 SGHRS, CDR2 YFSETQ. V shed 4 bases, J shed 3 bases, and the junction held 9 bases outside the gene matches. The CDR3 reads CASSRSGTGEDYGYTF. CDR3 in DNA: TGCGCCAGCAGCCGTTCCGGGACAGGGGAGGACTATGGCTACACCTTC. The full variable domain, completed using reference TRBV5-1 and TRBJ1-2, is KAGVTQTPRYLIKTRGQQVTLSCSPISGHRSVSWYQQTPGQGLQFLFEYFSETQRNKGNFPGRFSGRQFSNSRSEMNVSTLELGDSALYLCASSRSGTGEDYGYTFGSGTRLTVV.

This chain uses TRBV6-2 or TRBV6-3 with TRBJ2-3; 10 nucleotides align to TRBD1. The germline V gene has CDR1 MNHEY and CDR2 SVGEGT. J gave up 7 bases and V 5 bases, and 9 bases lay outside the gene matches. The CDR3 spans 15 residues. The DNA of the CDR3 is TGTGCCAGCAGTAAGACAGGGGGCCACTTAAATACGCAGTATTTT. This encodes CASSKTGGHLNTQYF.

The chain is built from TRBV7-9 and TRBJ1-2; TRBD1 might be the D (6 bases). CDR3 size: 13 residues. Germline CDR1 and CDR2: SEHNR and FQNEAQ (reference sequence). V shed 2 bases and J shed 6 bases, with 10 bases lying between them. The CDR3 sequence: CASSLLAGDGYTF. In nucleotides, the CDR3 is TGTGCCAGCAGCTTACTGGCAGGGGATGGCTACACCTTC. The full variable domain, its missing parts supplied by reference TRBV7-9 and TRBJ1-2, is DTGVSQNPRHKITKRGQNVTFRCDPISEHNRLYWYRQTLGQGPEFLTYFQNEAQLEKSRLLSDRFSAERPKGSFSTLEIQRTEQGDSAMYLCASSLLAGDGYTFGSGTRLTVV.

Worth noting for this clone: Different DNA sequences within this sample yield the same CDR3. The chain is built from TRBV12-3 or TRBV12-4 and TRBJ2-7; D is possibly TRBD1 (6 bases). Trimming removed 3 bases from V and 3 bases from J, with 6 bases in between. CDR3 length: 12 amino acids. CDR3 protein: CASSFRGYEQYF. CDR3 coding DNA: TGTGCCAGCAGTTTCAGGGGCTACGAGCAGTACTTC.